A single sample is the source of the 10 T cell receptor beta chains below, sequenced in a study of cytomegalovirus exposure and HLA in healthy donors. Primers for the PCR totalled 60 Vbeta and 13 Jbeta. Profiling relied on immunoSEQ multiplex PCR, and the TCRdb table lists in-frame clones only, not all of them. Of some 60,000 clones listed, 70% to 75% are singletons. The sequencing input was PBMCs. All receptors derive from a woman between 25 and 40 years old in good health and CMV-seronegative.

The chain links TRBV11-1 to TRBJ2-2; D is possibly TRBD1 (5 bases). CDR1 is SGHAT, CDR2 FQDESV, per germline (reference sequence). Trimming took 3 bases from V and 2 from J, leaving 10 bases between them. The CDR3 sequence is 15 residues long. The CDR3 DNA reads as TGTGCCAGCAGCTTCCAGGGCACTAACACCGGGGAGCTGTTTTTT. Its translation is CASSFQGTNTGELFF. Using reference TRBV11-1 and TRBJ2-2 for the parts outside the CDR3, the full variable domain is EAEVAQSPRYKITEKSQAVAFWCDPISGHATLYWYRQILGQGPELLVQFQDESVVDDSQLPKDRFSAERLKGVDSTLKIQPAELGDSAMYLCASSFQGTNTGELFFGEGSRLTVL.

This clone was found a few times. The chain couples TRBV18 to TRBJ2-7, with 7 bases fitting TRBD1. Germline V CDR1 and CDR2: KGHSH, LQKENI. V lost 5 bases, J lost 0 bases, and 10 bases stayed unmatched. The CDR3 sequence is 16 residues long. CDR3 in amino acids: CASSKDRDRVSYEQYF. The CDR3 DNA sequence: TGTGCCAGCTCAAAAGATCGGGACAGAGTCTCCTACGAGCAGTACTTC.

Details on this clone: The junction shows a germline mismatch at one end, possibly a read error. The CDR3 sequence: CSSSSSSYQETQYF. CDR3 nucleotides: TGTTCCAGCAGCTCATCTAGCTATCAAGAGACCCAGTACTTC. V is TRBV7-9 and J is TRBJ2-5; possibly TRBD2 for D (5 bases). Germline V gene sequence: CDR1 SEHNR, CDR2 FQNEAQ (reference sequence). The CDR3 is 14 amino acids.

For the CDR3, the DNA is TGCGCCAGCAGCATGCCGGGACTAGCGGGGAATGAGCAGTTCTTC. Its protein product is CASSMPGLAGNEQFF. The rearrangement joins TRBV5-1 to TRBJ2-1; 13 bases line up with TRBD2. This CDR3 region has 15 residues. Per germline, CDR1 SGHRS and CDR2 YFSETQ. The J segment lost 7 bases and the V segment lost 4 bases, leaving 5 bases of the junction unmatched. Full variable domain (outside the CDR3, taken from reference TRBV5-1 and TRBJ2-1): KAGVTQTPRYLIKTRGQQVTLSCSPISGHRSVSWYQQTPGQGLQFLFEYFSETQRNKGNFPGRFSGRQFSNSRSEMNVSTLELGDSALYLCASSMPGLAGNEQFFGPGTRLTVL.

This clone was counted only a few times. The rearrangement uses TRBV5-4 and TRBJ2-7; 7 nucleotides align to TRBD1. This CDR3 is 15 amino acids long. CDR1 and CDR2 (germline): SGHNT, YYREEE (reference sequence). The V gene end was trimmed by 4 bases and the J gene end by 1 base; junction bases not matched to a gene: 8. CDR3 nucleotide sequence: TGTGCCAGCAGCCGGCCGGGACAGTTTTCCTACGAGCAGTACTTC. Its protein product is CASSRPGQFSYEQYF.

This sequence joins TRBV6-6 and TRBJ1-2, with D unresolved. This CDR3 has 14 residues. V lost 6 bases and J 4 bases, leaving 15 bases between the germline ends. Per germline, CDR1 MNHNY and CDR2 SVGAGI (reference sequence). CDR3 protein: CASSSSAGPYGYTF. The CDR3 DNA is TGTGCCAGCAGCTCCTCGGCAGGCCCCTATGGCTACACCTTC.

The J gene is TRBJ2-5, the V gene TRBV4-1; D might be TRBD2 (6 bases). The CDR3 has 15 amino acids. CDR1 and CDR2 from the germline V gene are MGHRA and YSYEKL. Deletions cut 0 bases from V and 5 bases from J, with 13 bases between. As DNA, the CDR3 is TGCGCCAGCAGCCAAGAGGCCAGGGAGGAGGAGACCCAGTACTTC. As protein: CASSQEAREEETQYF.

This CDR3 is CASSLQGTTEAFF. In nucleotides, the CDR3 is TGTGCCAGCAGTCTACAGGGTACGACTGAAGCTTTCTTT. J is TRBJ1-1 and V is TRBV6-5, with a possible D match to TRBD1 (6 bases). Trimming took 5 bases from V and 5 from J, leaving 12 bases between them. Germline lookup yields CDR1 MNHEY and CDR2 SVGAGI. CDR3 length: 13 residues.

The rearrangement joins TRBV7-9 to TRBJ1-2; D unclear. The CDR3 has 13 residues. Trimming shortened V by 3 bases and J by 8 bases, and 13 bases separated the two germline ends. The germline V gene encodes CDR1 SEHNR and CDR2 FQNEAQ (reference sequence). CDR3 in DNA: TGTGCCAGCAGCTTTGGGGAAGGAGGCGGCTACACCTTC. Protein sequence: CASSFGEGGGYTF.

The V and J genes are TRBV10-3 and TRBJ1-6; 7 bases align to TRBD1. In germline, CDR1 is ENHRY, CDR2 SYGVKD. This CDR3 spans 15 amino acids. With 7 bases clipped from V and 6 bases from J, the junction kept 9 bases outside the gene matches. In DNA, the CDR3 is TGTGCCATCAAAAATGGGGGGACAGTTAATTCACCCCTCCACTTT. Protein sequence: CAIKNGGTVNSPLHF.